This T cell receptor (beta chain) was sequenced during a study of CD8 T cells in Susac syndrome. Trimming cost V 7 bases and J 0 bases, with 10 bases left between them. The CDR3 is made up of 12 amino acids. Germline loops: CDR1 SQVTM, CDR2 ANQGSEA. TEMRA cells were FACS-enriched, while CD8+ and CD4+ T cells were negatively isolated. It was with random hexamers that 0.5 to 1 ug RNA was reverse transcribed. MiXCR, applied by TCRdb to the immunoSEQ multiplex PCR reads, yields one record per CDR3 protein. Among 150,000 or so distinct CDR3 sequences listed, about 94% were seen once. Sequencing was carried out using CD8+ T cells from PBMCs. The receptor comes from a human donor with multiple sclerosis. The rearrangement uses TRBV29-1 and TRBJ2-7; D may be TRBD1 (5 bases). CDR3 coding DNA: TGCAGCGCAATCCAGGGCTCCTACGAGCAGTACTTC. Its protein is CSAIQGSYEQYF.